These T cell receptor beta chains were read from a single sample in a study of response to subunit inactivated influenza vaccine. TCRdb processed the RT-PCR reads anew with MiXCR; each CDR3 protein has one entry. The sample records 550,000 to 600,000 distinct CDR3 sequences, about 10% being singletons. Source: PBMCs from blood, taken on the day of vaccination. Receptors originate from a man in his fifties who received an inactivated influenza vaccine. Both conserved end residues are part of each CDR3. Fields, in order: V gene, D gene, clone size, J gene, CDR3 DNA, CDR3 protein. A D gene is named only where the DNA matches it firmly. The size of a clone is reported for some rows only, either as once, few or many, or as a class for expanded clones.

TRBV10-3,TRBD2,few,TRBJ2-1,TGTGCCATCAGTGAGATGCGGCTAGCGGGAGCTCGGTACAATGAGCAGTTCTTC,CAISEMRLAGARYNEQFF
TRBV5-1,NA,few,TRBJ2-3,TGCGCCAGCAGCTACTCCGGGGGCACAGATACGCAGTATTTT,CASSYSGGTDTQYF
TRBV6-1,NA,NA,TRBJ2-5,TGTGCCAGCAGCCTTTGGGACAAACAAGAGACCCAGTACTTC,CASSLWDKQETQYF
TRBV4-1,NA,NA,TRBJ1-4,TGCGCCAGCAGCCAAGCCGTCGACCTGCGGGAGGAAAAACTGTTTTTT,CASSQAVDLREEKLFF
TRBV29-1,TRBD2,NA,TRBJ2-7,TGCAGCGTTGAAGAGAGATTGGGACTAGGCCTCTACGAGCAGTACTTC,CSVEERLGLGLYEQYF
TRBV3-1,TRBD2,few,TRBJ2-1,TGTGCCAGCAGCCAAGAAAGGCTAGCGGGGGTTCATGAGCAGTTCTTC,CASSQERLAGVHEQFF
TRBV3-1,NA,NA,TRBJ2-5,TGTGCCAGCAGCTTCTCGGGACCCCCAAAGGAAGAGACCCAGTACTTC,CASSFSGPPKEETQYF
TRBV29-1,NA,few,TRBJ2-7,TGCAGCGTTGCCGGGTTGGGGGCCCGATCAAGCTCCTACGAGCAGTACTTC,CSVAGLGARSSSYEQYF
TRBV3-1,NA,NA,TRBJ1-2,TGTGCCAGCGGCAAGGCCGGGACAAGTGCCGGCTACACCTTC,CASGKAGTSAGYTF
TRBV24-1,NA,few,TRBJ2-1,TGTGCCACCAGTGATGGACAGAATGCCTACAATGAGCAGTTCTTC,CATSDGQNAYNEQFF
TRBV6-2/TRBV6-3,NA,few,TRBJ1-6,TGTGCCAGCAGTTCCCCGGGTAATTCACCCCTCCACTTT,CASSSPGNSPLHF
TRBV6-1,TRBD1,few,TRBJ2-7,TGTGCCAGCAGTAGCAACAGGGGCTGGAGTGCCGAGCAGTACTTC,CASSSNRGWSAEQYF
TRBV28,TRBD1,NA,TRBJ1-6,TGTGCCAGCAGTTTATTCTCATGGACAGGGGGGCACTCACCCCTCCACTTT,CASSLFSWTGGHSPLHF
TRBV11-2,TRBD2,NA,TRBJ2-5,TGTGCCAGCAGCTCCCGACTAGCGGGAGGGCCAGTAGAGGAGACCCAGTACTTC,CASSSRLAGGPVEETQYF
TRBV5-1,TRBD2,few,TRBJ2-3,TGCGCCAGCAGCACCCTTAGCGGGAGGCGTGTAGATACGCAGTATTTT,CASSTLSGRRVDTQYF
TRBV5-1,NA,NA,TRBJ2-3,TGCGCCAGCAGCACACTAGGACCAGGGGGGGGAGATACGCAGTATTTT,CASSTLGPGGGDTQYF
TRBV4-1,TRBD2,few,TRBJ2-3,TGCGCCAGCAGCCACGGGGGGGGCCGCACAGATACGCAGTATTTT,CASSHGGGRTDTQYF
TRBV4-3,TRBD1,few,TRBJ2-2,TGCGCCAGCAGCCAGTGGGACAGGGGCGGCACCGGGGAGCTGTTTTTT,CASSQWDRGGTGELFF
TRBV20-1,TRBD1,few,TRBJ2-3,TGCAGTGCACCGAAACAGGGGGCGGTCGAGGATACGCAGTATTTT,CSAPKQGAVEDTQYF
TRBV4-3,TRBD1,many,TRBJ1-1,TGCGCCAGCAGCCAAAAGATAGGCGGGACAGGGGGGGCTTTCTTT,CASSQKIGGTGGAFF
TRBV19,NA,NA,TRBJ2-3,TGTGCCAGTGTAAGGCCGGGAACAGATACGCAGTATTTT,CASVRPGTDTQYF
TRBV5-4,NA,few,TRBJ1-2,TGTGCCAGCAGCTTTTCGGGAACGGATGGCTACACCTTC,CASSFSGTDGYTF
TRBV6-2/TRBV6-3,TRBD1,few,TRBJ1-2,TGTGCCAGCAGAAACCGACAGGGGGATTTGAATGGCTACACCTTC,CASRNRQGDLNGYTF
TRBV10-3,TRBD1,few,TRBJ1-1,TGTGCCATCAAAGTTTCGGACAGGGAATGGTCTGAAGCTTTCTTT,CAIKVSDREWSEAFF
TRBV5-6,TRBD1,many,TRBJ2-3,TGTGCCAGCAGCTTGGTCAAGGTGGACAGGCGAAGGGCTGATACGCAGTATTTT,CASSLVKVDRRRADTQYF
TRBV15,TRBD1,NA,TRBJ2-7,TGTGCCACCAGCAGAGAACGGGCAGGGGGCTTCTACGAGCAGTACTTC,CATSRERAGGFYEQYF
TRBV7-2,NA,NA,TRBJ2-7,TGTGCCAGCAGCCGTACCCTACTACAGGGAAGCCACTACGAGCAGTACTTC,CASSRTLLQGSHYEQYF
TRBV7-2,TRBD2,many,TRBJ2-5,TGTGCCAGCAGCTCGGGACTAGCGGGAGAGACCCAGTACTTC,CASSSGLAGETQYF
TRBV20-1,TRBD1,many,TRBJ2-2,TGCAGTGCCACCGGGACAGGGGGCGCCTGGGACACCGGGGAGCTGTTTTTT,CSATGTGGAWDTGELFF
TRBV12-3/TRBV12-4,TRBD2,NA,TRBJ2-1,TGTGCCAGCAGTTTAGGAGCGGGGGGCACCTACAATGAGCAGTTCTTC,CASSLGAGGTYNEQFF
TRBV5-1,TRBD1,NA,TRBJ2-7,TGCGCCAGCAGCTTGGAGGGGACAGGGGACGAGCAGTACTTC,CASSLEGTGDEQYF
TRBV6-1,NA,NA,TRBJ2-3,TGTGCCAGCAGGCGCGGACAGACCCCTAGCACAGATACGCAGTATTTT,CASRRGQTPSTDTQYF
TRBV5-1,NA,many,TRBJ2-7,TGCGCCAGCAGCCTTTTGCCTTCGGCGACTGCCCACGAGCAGTACTTC,CASSLLPSATAHEQYF
TRBV12-3/TRBV12-4,TRBD1,few,TRBJ1-1,TGTGCCAGCAGTTTAAGGGGGACAGGGGTGAGGAACACTGAAGCTTTCTTT,CASSLRGTGVRNTEAFF
TRBV5-1,TRBD2,NA,TRBJ2-1,TGCGCCAGCAGCTTAGGCGGGGGGGTCGGTTACAATGAGCAGTTCTTC,CASSLGGGVGYNEQFF
TRBV12-3/TRBV12-4,TRBD1,many,TRBJ1-5,TGTGCCAGCAGTCACGACAGGGTACATCAGCCCCAGCATTTT,CASSHDRVHQPQHF
TRBV4-3,TRBD1,NA,TRBJ2-2,TGCGCCAGCAGCCGACCGGGACAGGGGCCGAACACCGGGGAGCTGTTTTTT,CASSRPGQGPNTGELFF
TRBV10-2,NA,few,TRBJ2-3,TGCGCCAGCAGTGAGTCGAGGGACATGCCGCAGTATTTT,CASSESRDMPQYF
TRBV9,NA,few,TRBJ2-5,TGTGCCAGCAGCGTATATGGGGGAGCACAAGAGACCCAGTACTTC,CASSVYGGAQETQYF
TRBV5-8,TRBD2,many,TRBJ2-3,TGTGCCAGCAGCCCCGGGACTAGCGGGGGGGGCACAGATACGCAGTATTTT,CASSPGTSGGGTDTQYF
TRBV20-1,NA,once,TRBJ2-3,TGCAGTGCTAGAGATCCGAGGGGTTCACGTGATACGCAGTATTTT,CSARDPRGSRDTQYF
TRBV24-1,NA,many,TRBJ2-7,TGTGCCACCAGTGGTTCGGGAACCTACGAGCAGTACTTC,CATSGSGTYEQYF
TRBV20-1,TRBD2,NA,TRBJ2-3,TGCAGTGCTCGAAGCCCCGGGACTAGTACAGATACGCAGTATTTT,CSARSPGTSTDTQYF
TRBV20-1,NA,few,TRBJ1-5,TGCAGTGCGCCAAAGCCCTCAGGGGATAATCAGCCCCAGCATTTT,CSAPKPSGDNQPQHF
TRBV7-9,NA,few,TRBJ2-2,TGTGCCAGCAGCTCTCGGGCAGAAGAGACCGGGGAGCTGTTTTTT,CASSSRAEETGELFF
TRBV24-1,TRBD1,NA,TRBJ2-1,TGTGCCACCAGTGATTTGGCAGGGGGCTACAATGAGCAGTTCTTC,CATSDLAGGYNEQFF
TRBV7-9,TRBD1,many,TRBJ1-2,TGTGCCAGCAGCGAGGCGGACAGGCGTTTCTATGGCTACACCTTC,CASSEADRRFYGYTF
TRBV6-1,NA,NA,TRBJ2-3,TGTGCCAGCACCCTATCCGGGACGGGAATCACAGATACGCAGTATTTT,CASTLSGTGITDTQYF
TRBV20-1,TRBD1,few,TRBJ2-3,TGCAGTGCTAGAGATCTTACAGACAGGGATTTT,CSARDLTDRDF
TRBV7-8,NA,NA,TRBJ2-1,TGTGCCAGCAGCTTCCGAGACGCCGGGACGCCTTACAATGAGCAGTTCTTC,CASSFRDAGTPYNEQFF
TRBV12-3/TRBV12-4,TRBD1,many,TRBJ1-6,TGTGCCAGCAGCCGCGGGACAGGGCTTAATTCACCCCTCCACTTT,CASSRGTGLNSPLHF
TRBV4-3,NA,few,TRBJ2-5,TGCGCCAGCAGCCAAAAAGTACCCCTTGTAGGCCAAGAGACCCAGTACTTC,CASSQKVPLVGQETQYF
TRBV27,TRBD1,few,TRBJ1-5,TGTGCCAGCAGTCCATCGGGACAGGGGAATCAGCCCCAGCATTTT,CASSPSGQGNQPQHF
TRBV3-1,NA,NA,TRBJ2-5,TGTGCCAGCAGCCAAGATCCCCGGACGGGAGAGACCCAGTACTTC,CASSQDPRTGETQYF
TRBV7-2,TRBD2,NA,TRBJ2-5,TGTGCCAGCAGCCCACTAGCGGGGGGGCCGGTGACCCAGTACTTC,CASSPLAGGPVTQYF
TRBV7-2,TRBD2,many,TRBJ2-4,TGTGCCAGCAGCTTAGGGCCGGGGGGAAACATTCAGTACTTC,CASSLGPGGNIQYF
TRBV20-1,NA,NA,TRBJ2-2,TGCAGTGCTAGAGATTGGCGGCAGGGGCTCACCGGGGAGCTGTTTTTT,CSARDWRQGLTGELFF
TRBV7-9,NA,few,TRBJ2-7,TGTGCCAGCAGCCCCGAGGGTCTCTACGAGCAGTACTTC,CASSPEGLYEQYF
TRBV20-1,NA,NA,TRBJ1-2,TGCAGTGCTAGAGAGGTCCGGCCTTTTAACTATGGCTACACCTTC,CSAREVRPFNYGYTF
TRBV12-3/TRBV12-4,TRBD1,many,TRBJ1-2,TGTGCCAGCAGCCTTCGGACAGGCGGGGGCTACACCTTC,CASSLRTGGGYTF